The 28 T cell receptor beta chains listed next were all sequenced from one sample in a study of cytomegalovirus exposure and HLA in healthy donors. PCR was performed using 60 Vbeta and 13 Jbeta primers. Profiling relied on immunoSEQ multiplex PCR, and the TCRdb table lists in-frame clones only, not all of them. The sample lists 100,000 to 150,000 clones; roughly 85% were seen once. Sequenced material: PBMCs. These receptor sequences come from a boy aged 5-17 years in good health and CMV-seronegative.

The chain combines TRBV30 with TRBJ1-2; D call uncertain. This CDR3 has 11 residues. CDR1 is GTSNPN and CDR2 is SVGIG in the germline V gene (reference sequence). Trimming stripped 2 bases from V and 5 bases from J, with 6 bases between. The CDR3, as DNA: TGTGCCTGGAGTCGACATTATGGCTACACCTTC. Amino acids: CAWSRHYGYTF.

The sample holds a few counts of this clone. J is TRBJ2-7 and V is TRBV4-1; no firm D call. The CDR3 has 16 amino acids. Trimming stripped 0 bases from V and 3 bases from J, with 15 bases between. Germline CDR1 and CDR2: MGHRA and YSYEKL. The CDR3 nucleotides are TGCGCCAGCAGCCAAGAGTCCTCTAATAGTAACTACGAGCAGTACTTC. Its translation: CASSQESSNSNYEQYF.

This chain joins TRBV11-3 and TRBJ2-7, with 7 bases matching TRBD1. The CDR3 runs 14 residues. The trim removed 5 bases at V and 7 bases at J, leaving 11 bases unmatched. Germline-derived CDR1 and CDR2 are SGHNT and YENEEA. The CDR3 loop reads CASSERQGLGEQYF. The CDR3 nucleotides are TGTGCCAGCAGCGAGAGACAGGGTCTGGGGGAGCAGTACTTC.

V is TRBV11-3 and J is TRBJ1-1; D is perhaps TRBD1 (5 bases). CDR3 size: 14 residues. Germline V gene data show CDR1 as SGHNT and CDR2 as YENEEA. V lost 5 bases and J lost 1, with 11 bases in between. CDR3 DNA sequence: TGTGCCAGCAGCCCAGGGTCGGAGAACACTGAAGCTTTCTTT. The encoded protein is CASSPGSENTEAFF.

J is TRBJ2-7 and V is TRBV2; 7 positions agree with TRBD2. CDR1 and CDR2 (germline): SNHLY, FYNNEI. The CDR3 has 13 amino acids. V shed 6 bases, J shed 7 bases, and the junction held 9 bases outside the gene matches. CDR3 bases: TGTGCCAGCAGCAAGGGACTAACACGGGAGCAGTACTTC. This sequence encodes CASSKGLTREQYF.

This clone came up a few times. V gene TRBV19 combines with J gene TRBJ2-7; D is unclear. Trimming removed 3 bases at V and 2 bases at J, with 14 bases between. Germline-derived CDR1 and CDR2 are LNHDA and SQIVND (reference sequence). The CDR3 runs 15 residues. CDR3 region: CASSISTGPPYEQYF. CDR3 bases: TGTGCCAGTAGTATCTCTACGGGTCCACCCTACGAGCAGTACTTC.

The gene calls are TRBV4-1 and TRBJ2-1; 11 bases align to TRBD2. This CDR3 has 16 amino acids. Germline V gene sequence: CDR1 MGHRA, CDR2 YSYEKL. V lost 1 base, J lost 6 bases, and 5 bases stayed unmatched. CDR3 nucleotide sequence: TGCGCCAGCAGCCAAGTAGTCCTAGCGGGGGGCAATGAGCAGTTCTTC. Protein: CASSQVVLAGGNEQFF.

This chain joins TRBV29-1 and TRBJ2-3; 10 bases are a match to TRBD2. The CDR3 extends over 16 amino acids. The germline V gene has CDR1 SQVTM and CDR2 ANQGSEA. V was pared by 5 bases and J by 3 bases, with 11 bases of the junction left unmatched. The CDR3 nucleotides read TGCAGCGTTCAGTTTCAGCGGGAGGGCCCGACAGATACGCAGTATTTT. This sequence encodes CSVQFQREGPTDTQYF.

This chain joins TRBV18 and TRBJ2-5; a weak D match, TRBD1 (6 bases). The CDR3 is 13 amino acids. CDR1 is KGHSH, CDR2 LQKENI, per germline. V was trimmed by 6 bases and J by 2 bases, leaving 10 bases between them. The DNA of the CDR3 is TGTGCCAGCTCCCGGACAGCACAAGAGACCCAGTACTTC. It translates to CASSRTAQETQYF.

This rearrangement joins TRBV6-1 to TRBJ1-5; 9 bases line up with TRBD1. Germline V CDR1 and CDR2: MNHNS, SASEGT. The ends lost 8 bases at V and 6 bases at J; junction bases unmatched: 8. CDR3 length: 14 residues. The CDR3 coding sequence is TGTGCCAGCGCGATACAGGGGGCGGGTCAGCCCCAGCATTTT. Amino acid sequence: CASAIQGAGQPQHF.

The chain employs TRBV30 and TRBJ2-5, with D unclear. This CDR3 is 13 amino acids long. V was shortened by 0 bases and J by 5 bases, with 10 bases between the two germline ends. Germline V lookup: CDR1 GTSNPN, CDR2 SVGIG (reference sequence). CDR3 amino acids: CAWSVTGLETQYF. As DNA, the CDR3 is TGTGCCTGGAGTGTAACCGGGTTGGAGACCCAGTACTTC.

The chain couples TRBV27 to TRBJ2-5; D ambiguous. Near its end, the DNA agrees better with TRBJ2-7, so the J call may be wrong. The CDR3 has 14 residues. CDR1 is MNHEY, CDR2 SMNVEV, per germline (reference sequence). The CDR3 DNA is TGTGCCAGCAGTCGGCTTGGGCAGTCCTACGAGCAGTACTTC. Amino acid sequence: CASSRLGQSYEQYF.

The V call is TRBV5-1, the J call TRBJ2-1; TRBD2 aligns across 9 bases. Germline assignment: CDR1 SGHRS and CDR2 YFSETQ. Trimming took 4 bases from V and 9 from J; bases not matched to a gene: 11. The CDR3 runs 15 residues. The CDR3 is CASSPLAGEGGEQFF. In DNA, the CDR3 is TGCGCCAGCAGCCCGTTAGCGGGAGAAGGGGGTGAGCAGTTCTTC.

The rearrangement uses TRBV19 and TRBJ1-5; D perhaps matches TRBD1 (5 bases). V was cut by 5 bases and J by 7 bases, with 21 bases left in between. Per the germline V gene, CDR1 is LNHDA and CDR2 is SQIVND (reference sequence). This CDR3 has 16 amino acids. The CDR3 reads CASSSAEGGAEQPQHF. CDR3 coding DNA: TGTGCCAGTAGTTCGGCGGAGGGAGGGGCAGAACAGCCCCAGCATTTT.

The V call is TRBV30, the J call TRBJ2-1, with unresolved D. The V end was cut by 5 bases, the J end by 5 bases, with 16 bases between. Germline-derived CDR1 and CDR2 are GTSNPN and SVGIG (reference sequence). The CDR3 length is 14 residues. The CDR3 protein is CAWGPAARDNEQFF. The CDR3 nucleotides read TGTGCCTGGGGCCCGGCCGCTAGAGACAATGAGCAGTTCTTC.

The CDR3 nucleotides are TGTGCCAGTAGTTCCGTAGGGGATTTCATGAACACTGAAGCTTTCTTT. It translates to CASSSVGDFMNTEAFF. The chain joins TRBV19 to TRBJ1-1; the D gene is possibly TRBD1 (5 bases). CDR3 length: 16 residues. Trimming left V 5 bases short and J 0 bases short, with 16 bases between. Per the germline V gene, CDR1 is LNHDA and CDR2 is SQIVND (reference sequence).

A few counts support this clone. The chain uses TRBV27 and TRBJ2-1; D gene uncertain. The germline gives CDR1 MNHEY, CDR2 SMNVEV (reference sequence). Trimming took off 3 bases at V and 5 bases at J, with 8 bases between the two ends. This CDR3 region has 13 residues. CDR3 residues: CASSFGTDNEQFF. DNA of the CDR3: TGTGCCAGCAGTTTTGGTACAGACAATGAGCAGTTCTTC.

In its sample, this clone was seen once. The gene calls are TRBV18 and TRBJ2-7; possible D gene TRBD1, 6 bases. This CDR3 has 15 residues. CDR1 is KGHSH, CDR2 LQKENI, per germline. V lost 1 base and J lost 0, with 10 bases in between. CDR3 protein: CASSPLGQNSYEQYF. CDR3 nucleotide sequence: TGTGCCAGCTCACCACTCGGACAGAACTCCTACGAGCAGTACTTC.

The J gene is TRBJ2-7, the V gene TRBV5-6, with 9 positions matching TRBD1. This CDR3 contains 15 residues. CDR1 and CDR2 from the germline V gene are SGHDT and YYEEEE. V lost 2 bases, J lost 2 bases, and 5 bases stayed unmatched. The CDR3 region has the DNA TGTGCCAGCAGCTTCCGGGACAGGGAAACCTACGAGCAGTACTTC. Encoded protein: CASSFRDRETYEQYF. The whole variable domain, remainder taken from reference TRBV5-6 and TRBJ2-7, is DAGVTQSPTHLIKTRGQQVTLRCSPKSGHDTVSWYQQALGQGPQFIFQYYEEEERQRGNFPDRFSGHQFPNYSSELNVNALLLGDSALYLCASSFRDRETYEQYFGPGTRLTVT.

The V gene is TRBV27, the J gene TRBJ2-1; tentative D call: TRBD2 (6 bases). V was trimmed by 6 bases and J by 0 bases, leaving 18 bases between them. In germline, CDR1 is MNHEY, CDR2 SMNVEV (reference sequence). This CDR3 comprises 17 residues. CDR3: CASSYRRDSGSYNEQFF. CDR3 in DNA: TGTGCCAGCAGCTACCGCCGGGACTCCGGCTCCTACAATGAGCAGTTCTTC.

The CDR3 reads CASREDRSTGELFF. The CDR3 DNA reads as TGTGCCAGCAGGGAGGACAGGTCTACCGGGGAGCTGTTTTTT. This chain links TRBV6-1 with TRBJ2-2; 7 bases are a match to TRBD1. The junction had 6 bases not matched to a gene; V was cut back by 6 bases and J by 5 bases. CDR1 and CDR2 (germline): MNHNS, SASEGT. This CDR3 region has 14 residues.

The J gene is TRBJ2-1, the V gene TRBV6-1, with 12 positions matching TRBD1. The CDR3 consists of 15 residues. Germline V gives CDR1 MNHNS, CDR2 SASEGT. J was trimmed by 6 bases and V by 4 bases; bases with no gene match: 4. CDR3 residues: CASSGRDRGLNEQFF. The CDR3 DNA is TGTGCCAGCAGTGGCCGGGACAGGGGGCTCAATGAGCAGTTCTTC.

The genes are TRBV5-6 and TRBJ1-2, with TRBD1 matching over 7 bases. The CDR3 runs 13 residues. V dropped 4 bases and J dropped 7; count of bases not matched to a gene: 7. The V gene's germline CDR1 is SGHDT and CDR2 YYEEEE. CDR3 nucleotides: TGTGCCAGCAGCAGAACAGGGGAAGTTGGCTACACCTTC. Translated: CASSRTGEVGYTF. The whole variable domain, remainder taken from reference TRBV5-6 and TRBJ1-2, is DAGVTQSPTHLIKTRGQQVTLRCSPKSGHDTVSWYQQALGQGPQFIFQYYEEEERQRGNFPDRFSGHQFPNYSSELNVNALLLGDSALYLCASSRTGEVGYTFGSGTRLTVV.

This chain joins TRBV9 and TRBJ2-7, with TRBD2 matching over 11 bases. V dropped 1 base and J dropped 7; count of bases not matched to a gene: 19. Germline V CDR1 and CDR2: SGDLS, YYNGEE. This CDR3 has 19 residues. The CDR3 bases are TGTGCCAGCAGCGTAACACCCTCCCCCGTAGCGGGAGGGCCGGAGGAGCAGTACTTC. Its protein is CASSVTPSPVAGGPEEQYF.

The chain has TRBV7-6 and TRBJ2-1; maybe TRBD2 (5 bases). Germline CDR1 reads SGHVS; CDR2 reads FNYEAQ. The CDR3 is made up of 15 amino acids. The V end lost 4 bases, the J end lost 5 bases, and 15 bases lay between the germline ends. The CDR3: CASSSLGAADNEQFF. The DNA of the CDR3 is TGTGCCAGCAGCTCCCTGGGAGCAGCGGACAATGAGCAGTTCTTC.

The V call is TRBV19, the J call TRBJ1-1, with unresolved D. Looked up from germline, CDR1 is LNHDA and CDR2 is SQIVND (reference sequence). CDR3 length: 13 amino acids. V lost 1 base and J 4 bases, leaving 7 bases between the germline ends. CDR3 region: CASSIGARTEAFF. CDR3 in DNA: TGTGCCAGTAGTATAGGGGCTCGCACTGAAGCTTTCTTT.

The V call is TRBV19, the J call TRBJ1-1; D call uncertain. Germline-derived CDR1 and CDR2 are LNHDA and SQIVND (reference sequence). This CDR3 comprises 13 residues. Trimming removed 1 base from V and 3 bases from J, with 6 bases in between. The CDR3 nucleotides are TGTGCCAGTAGTATAGGGGAGGACACTGAAGCTTTCTTT. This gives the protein CASSIGEDTEAFF.

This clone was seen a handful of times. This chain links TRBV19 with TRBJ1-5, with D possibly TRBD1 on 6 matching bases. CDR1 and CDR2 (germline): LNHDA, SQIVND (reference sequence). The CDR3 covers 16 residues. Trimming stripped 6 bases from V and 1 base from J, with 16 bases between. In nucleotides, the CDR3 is TGTGCCAGTAGACCCCGGGGGGCGCAGAGCAATCAGCCCCAGCATTTT. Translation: CASRPRGAQSNQPQHF.